These T cell receptor beta chains were read from a single sample in a study of T cell repertoires in cytomegalovirus infection. MiXCR, applied by TCRdb to the reads, yields one record per CDR3 protein. In the table there are about 180,000 distinct CDR3 sequences, 13% to 15% of which are singletons. Sequencing used PBMCs. These receptors were taken from a human donor in good health (CMV status not recorded). Some clones in this sample may be carry-over from other donors' samples. The conserved cysteine and the conserved F or W are not part of the CDR3 here. The order of the fields is J gene, V gene, CDR3 protein.

TRBJ2-1 | TRBV2 | ASIGGRDEQF
TRBJ2-2 | TRBV7-3 | ASSFGGANTGELF
TRBJ2-3 | TRBV27 | ASSRRVDSASTDTQY
TRBJ2-3 | TRBV12-5 | ASGLALHPASGRAPYPDTQY
TRBJ2-3 | TRBV5-6 | ASSRGNTDTQY
TRBJ2-7 | TRBV2 | ASRNLMGYEQY
TRBJ2-2 | TRBV2 | ASRDGAVILTGELF
TRBJ1-1 | TRBV13 | ASSLRTAMNTEAF
TRBJ2-3 | TRBV15 | ATSRGQGRTTDTQY
TRBJ2-4 | TRBV2 | ASSGENIQY
TRBJ2-1 | TRBV5-4 | ASSPPSSNEQF
TRBJ1-4 | TRBV4-1 | ASSQDSRGATNEKLF
TRBJ1-1 | TRBV6-5 | ASSYRNTEAF
TRBJ1-2 | TRBV5-1 | ASSYGTANYGYT
TRBJ2-7 | TRBV6-2/TRBV6-3 | ASSYSVFQGIIGGQY
TRBJ1-2 | TRBV29-1 | SVEDPQGRTFAGQWRGGYT
TRBJ2-5 | TRBV7-2 | ASSLGGVRGTQY
TRBJ2-1 | TRBV7-2 | ASSLDQVSGNEQF
TRBJ1-5 | TRBV7-2 | ASSLDGGVAGGNQPQH
TRBJ1-3 | TRBV29-1 | SGSSGNTIY
TRBJ2-5 | TRBV12-3/TRBV12-4 | ASSLGQLETQY
TRBJ1-3 | TRBV11-2 | ASSPASGNTIY
TRBJ1-2 | TRBV12-3/TRBV12-4 | ASSPGENYGYT
TRBJ2-7 | TRBV7-9 | ASSLVGRKISYEQY
TRBJ1-2 | TRBV6-2/TRBV6-3 | ASRLGQNLYGYT
TRBJ2-4 | TRBV24-1 | ATSESGRLAKNIQY
TRBJ1-3 | TRBV15 | ATREIRGEGNTIY
TRBJ1-3 | TRBV20-1 | SARDVDRAGNTIY
TRBJ2-1 | TRBV4-1 | ASSQVTSGMTNEQF
TRBJ2-7 | TRBV12-3/TRBV12-4 | ASGGVHEQY
TRBJ2-7 | TRBV27 | ASSEGHGTEQY
TRBJ1-2 | TRBV20-1 | SAAPTATYGYT
TRBJ2-7 | TRBV28 | ASSPGLAGANEQY
TRBJ2-7 | TRBV28 | ASSLVDSTYEQY
TRBJ2-2 | TRBV19 | ASSMGTSRAGELF
TRBJ2-2 | TRBV9 | ASSTGAGSNTGELF
TRBJ1-2 | TRBV28 | ASSLFGEGYGYT
TRBJ2-1 | TRBV27 | ASAEDLPDSYNEQF
TRBJ2-7 | TRBV4-1 | ASSPLGLAPYEQY
TRBJ2-1 | TRBV23-1 | ASIPGRGHTLRLNGNNEQF
TRBJ2-7 | TRBV7-2 | ASSPRDTSYEQY
TRBJ2-2 | TRBV5-6 | ASSLRGSGSIDGELF
TRBJ1-2 | TRBV7-3 | ASSPGTGLNYGYT
TRBJ2-1 | TRBV7-7 | ASSPLAGGLPGNEQF
TRBJ1-4 | TRBV29-1 | SAEGDTTNEKLF
TRBJ2-1 | TRBV7-8 | ASSPFSGGASNEQF
TRBJ1-1 | TRBV5-4 | ASTETANTEAF
TRBJ1-2 | TRBV20-1 | SALPPGFNHGYT
TRBJ1-1 | TRBV24-1 | ATSGDGREAF
TRBJ2-7 | TRBV6-1 | ASSESQAYEQY
TRBJ2-3 | TRBV28 | ASKDSTDTQY
TRBJ1-1 | TRBV28 | ASSFGQGTNTEAF
TRBJ1-5 | TRBV2 | ASRQSPQPNQPQH
TRBJ1-1 | TRBV7-2 | ASSIQGLNTEAF
TRBJ1-1 | TRBV7-6 | ASSQRKGSAEAF
TRBJ1-5 | TRBV7-9 | ASNQPQH
TRBJ1-1 | TRBV15 | ATTSGSPKAF
TRBJ2-6 | TRBV11-2 | ASSSYQGGMPQSSGANVLT
TRBJ1-1 | TRBV20-1 | SARDRKQGYAEAF